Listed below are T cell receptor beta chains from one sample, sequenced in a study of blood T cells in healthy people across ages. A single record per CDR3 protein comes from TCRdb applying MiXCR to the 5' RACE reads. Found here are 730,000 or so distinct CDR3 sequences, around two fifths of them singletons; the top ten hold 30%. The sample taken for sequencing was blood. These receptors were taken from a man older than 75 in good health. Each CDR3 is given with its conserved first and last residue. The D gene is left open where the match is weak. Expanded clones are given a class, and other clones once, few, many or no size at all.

CDR3nt: TGCAGTGCTATGGAGAGCTCCTACAATGAGCAGTTCTTC
CDR3aa: CSAMESSYNEQFF
d_gene: .
v_gene: TRBV20-1
abundance: .
j_gene: TRBJ2-1

CDR3nt: TGTGTCAGCAGTGAAAGGGCTGTCGGTGGGCAGCCCCAGCATTTT
CDR3aa: CVSSERAVGGQPQHF
d_gene: .
v_gene: TRBV2
abundance: .
j_gene: TRBJ1-5

CDR3nt: TGTGCCAGTAGACAACGATCGAGGGCCCTTGACACAGATACGCAGTATTTT
CDR3aa: CASRQRSRALDTDTQYF
d_gene: .
v_gene: TRBV27
abundance: .
j_gene: TRBJ2-3

CDR3nt: TGTGCCAGCAGCTTAGCGGCCAGCTATGGCTACACCTTC
CDR3aa: CASSLAASYGYTF
d_gene: .
v_gene: TRBV7-8
abundance: .
j_gene: TRBJ1-2

CDR3nt: TGTGCCAGCAGCGCCGGGACTACAAGCAATGAGCAGTTCTTC
CDR3aa: CASSAGTTSNEQFF
d_gene: TRBD2
v_gene: TRBV7-3
abundance: few
j_gene: TRBJ2-1

CDR3nt: TGTGCCAGCAGTTACAACAGGGGGTCGTTGTACAATGAGCAGTTCTTC
CDR3aa: CASSYNRGSLYNEQFF
d_gene: TRBD1
v_gene: TRBV6-2/TRBV6-3
abundance: few
j_gene: TRBJ2-1

CDR3nt: TGTGCCAGCAGTGAAACAGGGGGAACTAATGAAAAACTGTTTTTT
CDR3aa: CASSETGGTNEKLFF
d_gene: TRBD1
v_gene: TRBV12-3/TRBV12-4
abundance: once
j_gene: TRBJ1-4

CDR3nt: TGTGCCAGCAGCTTTGGGTATCGAGAGACCCAGTACTTC
CDR3aa: CASSFGYRETQYF
d_gene: .
v_gene: TRBV7-2
abundance: few
j_gene: TRBJ2-5

CDR3nt: TGCGCCAGCAGCCAAGATAGGTTAAGGGGGATTAACCCCAGGACCTATGGCTACACCTTC
CDR3aa: CASSQDRLRGINPRTYGYTF
d_gene: .
v_gene: TRBV4-1
abundance: .
j_gene: TRBJ1-2

CDR3nt: TGTGCCAGCAGTTACAGGGATATGGATACGCAGTATTTT
CDR3aa: CASSYRDMDTQYF
d_gene: .
v_gene: TRBV6-2/TRBV6-3
abundance: .
j_gene: TRBJ2-3

CDR3nt: TGTGCCAGCAGCCAAGATAGCAGCGAGGGTAGCACAAATACGCAGTATTTT
CDR3aa: CASSQDSSEGSTNTQYF
d_gene: .
v_gene: TRBV4-2
abundance: .
j_gene: TRBJ2-3

CDR3nt: TGTGCCAGCAGTTACGGGGGACGGGGAGTCTACGAGCAGTACTTC
CDR3aa: CASSYGGRGVYEQYF
d_gene: .
v_gene: TRBV6-2/TRBV6-3
abundance: few
j_gene: TRBJ2-7

CDR3nt: TGTGCCAGCGCCCAGAGCTCCTACGAGCAGTACTTC
CDR3aa: CASAQSSYEQYF
d_gene: .
v_gene: TRBV12-3/TRBV12-4
abundance: few
j_gene: TRBJ2-7

CDR3nt: TGCGCCAGCAGCTTGTTTGGTTCAACTAATGAAAAACTGTTTTTT
CDR3aa: CASSLFGSTNEKLFF
d_gene: .
v_gene: TRBV5-1
abundance: .
j_gene: TRBJ1-4

CDR3nt: TGTGCCAGCAGTTACTCGAGGAGGGCTACAGATACGCAGTATTTT
CDR3aa: CASSYSRRATDTQYF
d_gene: .
v_gene: TRBV6-5
abundance: .
j_gene: TRBJ2-3

CDR3nt: TGTGCCAGCAGTTTATTGTTGGGGGCTGGGTACGAGCAGTACTTC
CDR3aa: CASSLLLGAGYEQYF
d_gene: .
v_gene: TRBV12-3/TRBV12-4
abundance: .
j_gene: TRBJ2-7

CDR3nt: TGCAGTGCTAGAGATAGGGCAGGGTTTCCCGGCAATCAGCCCCAGCATTTT
CDR3aa: CSARDRAGFPGNQPQHF
d_gene: .
v_gene: TRBV20-1
abundance: .
j_gene: TRBJ1-5

CDR3nt: TGTGCCAGCAGCGTACTAGCGGGAGCCACAGATACGCAGTATTTT
CDR3aa: CASSVLAGATDTQYF
d_gene: TRBD2
v_gene: TRBV7-2
abundance: many
j_gene: TRBJ2-3

CDR3nt: TGTGCCAGCAGCCAACAAAGGACAGGGCCTTATGGCTACACCTTC
CDR3aa: CASSQQRTGPYGYTF
d_gene: TRBD1
v_gene: TRBV4-2
abundance: few
j_gene: TRBJ1-2